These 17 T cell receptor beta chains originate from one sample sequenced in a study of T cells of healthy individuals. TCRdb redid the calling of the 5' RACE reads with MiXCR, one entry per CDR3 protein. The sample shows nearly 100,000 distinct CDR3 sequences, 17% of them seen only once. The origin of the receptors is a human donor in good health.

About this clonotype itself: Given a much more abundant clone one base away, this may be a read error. Here the CDR3 reads CASSSGRLSDTHYF. Written as DNA, the CDR3 is TGCGCCAGCAGCTCAGGCCGTCTTTCGGATACGCACTATTTT. The chain is built from TRBV5-1 and TRBJ2-3; D gene unclear. There are 14 residues in the CDR3. Germline CDR1 is SGHRS and CDR2 is YFSETQ.

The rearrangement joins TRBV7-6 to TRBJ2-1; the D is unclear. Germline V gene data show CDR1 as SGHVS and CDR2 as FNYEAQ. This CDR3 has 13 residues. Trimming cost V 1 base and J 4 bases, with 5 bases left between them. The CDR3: CASSLVVYNEQFF. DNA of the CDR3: TGTGCCAGCAGCTTAGTAGTTTACAATGAGCAGTTCTTC. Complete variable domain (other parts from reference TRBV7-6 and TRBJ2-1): GAGVSQSPRYKVTKRGQDVALRCDPISGHVSLYWYRQALGQGPEFLTYFNYEAQQDKSGLPNDRFSAERPEGSISTLTIQRTEQRDSAMYRCASSLVVYNEQFFGPGTRLTVL.

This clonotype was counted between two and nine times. The CDR3 reads CASSQAPRGSGYEQYF. The CDR3 nucleotides are TGTGCCAGCAGCCAAGCCCCCCGGGGATCAGGCTACGAGCAGTACTTC. The rearrangement joins TRBV4-2 to TRBJ2-7, with D possibly matching TRBD2 (5 bases). The CDR3 extends over 16 amino acids. V shed 1 base and J shed 3 bases, with 16 bases lying between them. Germline assignment: CDR1 LGHNA and CDR2 YNFKEQ.

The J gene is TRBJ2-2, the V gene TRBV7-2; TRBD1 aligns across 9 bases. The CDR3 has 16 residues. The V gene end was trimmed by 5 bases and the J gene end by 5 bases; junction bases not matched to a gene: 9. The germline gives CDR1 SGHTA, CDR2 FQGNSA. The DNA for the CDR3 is TGTGCCAGCAGCCTACGTCCCGGGACAGGGACCGGGGAGCTGTTTTTT. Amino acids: CASSLRPGTGTGELFF.

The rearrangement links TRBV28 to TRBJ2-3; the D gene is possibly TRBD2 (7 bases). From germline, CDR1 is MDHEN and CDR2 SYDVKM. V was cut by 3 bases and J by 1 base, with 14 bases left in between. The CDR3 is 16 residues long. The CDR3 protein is CASSFPRGAGTDTQYF. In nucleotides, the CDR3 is TGTGCCAGCAGTTTTCCCCGGGGGGCGGGCACAGATACGCAGTATTTT.

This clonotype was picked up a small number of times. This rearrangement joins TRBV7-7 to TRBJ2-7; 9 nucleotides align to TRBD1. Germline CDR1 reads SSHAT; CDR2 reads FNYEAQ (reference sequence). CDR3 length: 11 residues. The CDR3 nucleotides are TGTGCGGTGGGACAGGGAACGGTGCAGTACTTC. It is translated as CAVGQGTVQYF.

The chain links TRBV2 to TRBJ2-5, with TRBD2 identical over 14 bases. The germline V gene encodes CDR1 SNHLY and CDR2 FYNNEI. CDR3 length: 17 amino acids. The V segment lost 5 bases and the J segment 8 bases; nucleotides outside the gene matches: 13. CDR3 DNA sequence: TGTGCCAGCAGTCGAGATGGACTAGCGGGGGGTCGGCAAACCCAGTACTTC. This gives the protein CASSRDGLAGGRQTQYF.

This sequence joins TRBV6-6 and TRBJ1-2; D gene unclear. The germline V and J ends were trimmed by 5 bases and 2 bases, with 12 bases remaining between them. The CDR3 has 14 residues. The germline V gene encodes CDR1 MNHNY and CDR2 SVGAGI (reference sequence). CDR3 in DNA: TGTGCCAGCAGTCTCGACGGCCCGAACTATGGCTACACCTTC. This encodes CASSLDGPNYGYTF.

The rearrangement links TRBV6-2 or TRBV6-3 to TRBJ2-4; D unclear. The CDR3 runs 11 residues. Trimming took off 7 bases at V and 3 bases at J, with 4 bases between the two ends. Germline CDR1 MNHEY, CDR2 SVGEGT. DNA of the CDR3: TGTGCCAGCAAGCTCAAAAACATTCAGTACTTC. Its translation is CASKLKNIQYF.

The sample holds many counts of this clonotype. The DNA of the CDR3 is TGTGCCACCAGCAGAGATAAGGGGGGAAGGGCTGAAGCTTTCTTT. Translating gives CATSRDKGGRAEAFF. J is TRBJ1-1 and V is TRBV15; D may be TRBD1 (6 bases). This CDR3 has 15 residues. Germline CDR1 LNHNV, CDR2 YYDKDF (reference sequence). With 0 bases removed from V and 6 bases from J, the gap between germline ends came to 14 bases.

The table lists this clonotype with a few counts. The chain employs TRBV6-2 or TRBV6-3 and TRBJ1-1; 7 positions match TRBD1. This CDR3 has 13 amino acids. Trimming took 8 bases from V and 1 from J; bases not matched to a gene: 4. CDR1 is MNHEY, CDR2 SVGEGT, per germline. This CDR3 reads CASRRGWNTEAFF. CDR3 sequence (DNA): TGTGCCAGCCGCAGGGGGTGGAACACTGAAGCTTTCTTT.

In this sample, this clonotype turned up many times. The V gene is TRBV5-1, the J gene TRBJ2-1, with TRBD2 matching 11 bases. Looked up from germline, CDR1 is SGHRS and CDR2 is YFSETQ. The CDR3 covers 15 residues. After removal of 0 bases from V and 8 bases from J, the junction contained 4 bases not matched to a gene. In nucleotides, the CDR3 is TGCGCCAGCAGCTTGGAACTAGCGGGAGTTGATGAGCAGTTCTTC. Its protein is CASSLELAGVDEQFF.

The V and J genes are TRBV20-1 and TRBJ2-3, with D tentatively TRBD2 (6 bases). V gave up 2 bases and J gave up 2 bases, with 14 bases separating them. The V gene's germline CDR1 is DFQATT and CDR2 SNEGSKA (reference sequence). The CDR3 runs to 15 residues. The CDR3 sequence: CSARNFGSATDTQYF. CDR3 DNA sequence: TGCAGTGCTAGAAATTTCGGGAGCGCCACAGATACGCAGTATTTT.

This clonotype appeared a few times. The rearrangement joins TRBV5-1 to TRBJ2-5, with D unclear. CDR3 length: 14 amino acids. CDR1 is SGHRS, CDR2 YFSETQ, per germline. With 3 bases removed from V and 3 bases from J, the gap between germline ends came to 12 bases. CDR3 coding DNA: TGCGCCAGCAGCTCCACCACTAAGGAAGAGACCCAGTACTTC. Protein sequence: CASSSTTKEETQYF.

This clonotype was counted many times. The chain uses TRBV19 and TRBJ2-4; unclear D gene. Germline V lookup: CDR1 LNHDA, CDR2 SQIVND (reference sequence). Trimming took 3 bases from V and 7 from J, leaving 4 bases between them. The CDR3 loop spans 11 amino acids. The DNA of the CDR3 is TGTGCCAGTAGTATCGAGAACATTCAGTACTTC. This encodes CASSIENIQYF.

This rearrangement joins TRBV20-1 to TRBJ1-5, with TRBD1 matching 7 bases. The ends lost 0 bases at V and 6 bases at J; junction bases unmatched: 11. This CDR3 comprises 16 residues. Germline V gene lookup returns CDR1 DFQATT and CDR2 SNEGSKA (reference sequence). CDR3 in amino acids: CSARDRILGTAQPQHF. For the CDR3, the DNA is TGCAGTGCTAGAGATCGGATACTCGGGACAGCTCAGCCCCAGCATTTT.

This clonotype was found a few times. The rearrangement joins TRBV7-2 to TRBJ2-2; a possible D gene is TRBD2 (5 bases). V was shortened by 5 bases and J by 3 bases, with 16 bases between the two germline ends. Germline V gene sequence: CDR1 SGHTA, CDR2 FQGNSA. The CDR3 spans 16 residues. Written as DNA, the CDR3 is TGTGCCAGCAGCCTGCGTCCCGGGGTCGACACCGGGGAGCTGTTTTTT. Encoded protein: CASSLRPGVDTGELFF.